This T cell receptor beta chain was sequenced during a study of blood T cell repertoires in COVID-19. Trimming cost V 4 bases and J 1 base; bases outside gene matches: 5. Germline CDR1 SGHVS, CDR2 FNYEAQ. This CDR3 contains 16 residues. Some clones are missing from TCRdb's copy, which holds only in-frame ones; the method was immunoSEQ multiplex PCR. The repertoire holds tens of thousands of clones, about four fifths seen once, with 14% in the top ten. This clone was picked up a small number of times. V and J are TRBV7-6 and TRBJ2-3; TRBD2 aligns across 10 bases. Sequencing input: peripheral blood. The receptor was isolated from a man in his forties or fifties with active or convalescent COVID-19. The CDR3 coding sequence is TGTGCCAGCAGCTCGCCTAGCGGGGGCCGCACAGATACGCAGTATTTT. It is translated as CASSSPSGGRTDTQYF.